This T cell receptor (beta chain) was sequenced in a study of breast tumors, draining lymph nodes, adjacent tissues. This clonotype showed up many times. Axillary draining lymph nodes of breast cancer patients supplied the node samples. TCRdb reprocessed the multiplex PCR reads with MiXCR, giving one entry per CDR3 protein. The sample has 100,000 to 150,000 distinct CDR3 sequences, 15% to 20% seen once. The CDR3 extends over 16 amino acids. Per germline, CDR1 WSHSY and CDR2 SAAADI. The V and J ends lost 0 bases and 0 bases respectively, with 9 bases between them. The clonotype comes from a female donor with breast cancer. Some clones in this sample may be carry-over from other donors' samples. Source material: axillary lymph node tissue. The chain combines TRBV10-2 with TRBJ1-3; D is ambiguous. The CDR3 region has the DNA TGCGCCAGCAGTGAGTCGAACGGGATCTCTGGAAACACCATATATTTT. Translated: CASSESNGISGNTIYF.